The 5 T cell receptor beta chains presented below share a single source sample, sequenced in a study of vaccination effects on CD4 cells after COVID-19. Antigens for these TCRs are unknown. An approximately ten-day culture period preceded the isolation of CD4+ T cells. Generated by immunoSEQ multiplex PCR, the TCRdb table keeps only in-frame clones and is missing some. The table shows more than 35,000 clones, with about four fifths occurring only once. Sample: CD4+ T cells from PBMCs cultured without peptide, taken before COVID-19 vaccination. Source of these receptors: a human donor who received a COVID-19 vaccine.

This rearrangement joins TRBV5-1 to TRBJ1-2; weak D call: TRBD1 (6 bases). CDR1 is SGHRS and CDR2 is YFSETQ in the germline V gene. V lost 1 base and J 2 bases, leaving 12 bases between the germline ends. The CDR3 spans 15 residues. CDR3 sequence (DNA): TGCGCCAGCAGCTTGAGAGGGGGGGAAAACTATGGCTACACCTTC. It encodes CASSLRGGENYGYTF.

The chain links TRBV19 to TRBJ2-1, with TRBD2 identical over 9 bases. Germline V gene lookup returns CDR1 LNHDA and CDR2 SQIVND (reference sequence). The CDR3 spans 16 residues. V lost 2 bases and J lost 10; bases outside the gene matches: 12. CDR3 protein: CASSIYGRGGHFEQFF. The DNA for the CDR3 is TGTGCCAGTAGTATATACGGGCGGGGGGGGCATTTCGAGCAGTTCTTC. The full variable domain, completed using reference TRBV19 and TRBJ2-1, is DGGITQSPKYLFRKEGQNVTLSCEQNLNHDAMYWYRQDPGQGLRLIYYSQIVNDFQKGDIAEGYSVSREKKESFPLTVTSAQKNPTAFYLCASSIYGRGGHFEQFFGPGTRLTVL.

The chain is built from TRBV24-1 and TRBJ2-2; D call uncertain. This CDR3 has 15 residues. V lost 2 bases to trimming and J lost 0 bases, with 6 bases between them. Germline loops: CDR1 KGHDR, CDR2 SFDVKD. CDR3 bases: TGTGCCACCAGTGATTACCACGCGAACACCGGGGAGCTGTTTTTT. Translation gives CATSDYHANTGELFF.

CDR3 nucleotides: TGTGCCAGCAGCCGTAGCGCGGCAGGTTCCTTCTATGGCTACACCTTC. It codes for CASSRSAAGSFYGYTF. This chain joins TRBV3-1 (or the pseudogene TRBV3-2) and TRBJ1-2; unclear D gene. Trimming left V 4 bases short and J 4 bases short, with 19 bases between. This CDR3 has 16 residues. The germline gives CDR1 LGHDT, CDR2 YNNKEL (reference sequence).

The chain uses TRBV5-1 and TRBJ1-2; perhaps TRBD1 as D (5 bases). In germline, CDR1 is SGHRS, CDR2 YFSETQ. The CDR3 has 14 residues. V was clipped by 2 bases and J by 8 bases, with 16 bases between them. The CDR3 DNA reads TGCGCCAGCAGCTTAACCGGGACCGAGTACGGCTACACCTTC. Translation gives CASSLTGTEYGYTF.